The 32 T cell receptor beta chains presented below share a single source sample, sequenced in a study of Ad26.COV2.S vaccination and SARS-CoV-2 variants. Method: immunoSEQ multiplex PCR; TCRdb's copy keeps in-frame clones and lacks some. The sample lists 360,000 or so clones, around 86% occurring once. Treatment noted: 19 received Ad26.COV2.S at low or high dose, single or two shots; about 5 received placebo; per-sample allocation not given. Vaccine and placebo recipients were sampled on day 63 after the first injection. The source was peripheral blood, collected in a trial of Ad26.COV2.S vaccine versus placebo. Receptor source: a person aged 18-60 years who received the Ad26.COV2.S COVID-19 vaccine or a placebo.

The rearrangement uses TRBV19 and TRBJ2-1; D unclear. The V gene's germline CDR1 is LNHDA and CDR2 SQIVND (reference sequence). The CDR3 is 13 amino acids. Trimming cost V 5 bases and J 2 bases, with 7 bases left between them. The CDR3 region is CASSFGTYNEQFF. The CDR3 nucleotides are TGTGCCAGTAGTTTCGGCACCTACAATGAGCAGTTCTTC.

The rearrangement joins TRBV4-3 to TRBJ2-7, with TRBD1 identical over 11 bases. After removal of 4 bases from V and 0 bases from J, the junction contained 2 bases not matched to a gene. Germline CDR1 LGHNA, CDR2 YSLEER. The CDR3 sequence is 15 residues long. CDR3 in amino acids: CASSRDRGDSYEQYF. CDR3 coding DNA: TGCGCCAGCAGCCGGGACAGGGGGGACTCCTACGAGCAGTACTTC.

The chain is built from TRBV18 and TRBJ2-1, with 14 positions matching TRBD2. The germline gives CDR1 KGHSH, CDR2 LQKENI. With V trimmed by 0 bases and J by 13 bases, 8 bases remained unmatched. This CDR3 spans 16 amino acids. CDR3 coding DNA: TGTGCCAGCTCACCACCGGAGACCGGGACTAGCGGGGGACAGTTCTTC. Amino acid sequence: CASSPPETGTSGGQFF.

The chain uses TRBV21-1 and TRBJ1-5. TRBV21-1 is a listed pseudogene. CDR3 length: 15 amino acids. The DNA of the CDR3 is TGTGCCAGCAGCAAGTCGGGGAATAGCAATCAGCCCCAGCATTTT. Protein sequence: CASSKSGNSNQPQHF.

Remarks on this clone: This CDR3 is also generated by other DNA sequences in the sample. The rearrangement uses TRBV6-2 or TRBV6-3 and TRBJ1-1; D uncertain. Looked up from germline, CDR1 is MNHEY and CDR2 is SVGEGT. This CDR3 has 13 residues. The V end lost 2 bases, the J end lost 1 base, and 5 bases lay between the germline ends. CDR3 protein: CASSYRPNTEAFF. The CDR3 DNA follows: TGTGCCAGCAGTTACCGGCCGAACACTGAAGCTTTCTTT.

This sequence joins TRBV6-2 or TRBV6-3 and TRBJ2-1, with D perhaps TRBD2 (5 bases). V was clipped by 2 bases and J by 8 bases, with 10 bases between them. The length of the CDR3 is 13 residues. From germline, CDR1 is MNHEY and CDR2 SVGEGT. The DNA for the CDR3 is TGTGCCAGCAGTTACGGTTCGGGGTATGAGCAGTTCTTC. This encodes CASSYGSGYEQFF.

V usage is TRBV2 and J usage is TRBJ1-1, with 7 positions matching TRBD1. The junction had 5 bases not matched to a gene; V was cut back by 3 bases and J by 1 base. This CDR3 region has 15 residues. From germline, CDR1 is SNHLY and CDR2 FYNNEI. The CDR3 sequence is CASSDWGTANTEAFF. CDR3 in DNA: TGTGCCAGCAGTGATTGGGGGACAGCGAACACTGAAGCTTTCTTT.

The chain couples TRBV5-1 to TRBJ2-3, with 9 nucleotides matching TRBD2. In germline, CDR1 is SGHRS, CDR2 YFSETQ. V was pared by 0 bases and J by 5 bases, with 10 bases of the junction left unmatched. The CDR3 is 17 amino acids. The CDR3 reads CASSLAVGGGAVDTQYF. DNA of the CDR3: TGCGCCAGCAGCTTGGCCGTGGGCGGGGGGGCCGTAGATACGCAGTATTTT.

The genes are TRBV15 and TRBJ1-3; TRBD1 matches at 9 bases. From germline, CDR1 is LNHNV and CDR2 YYDKDF (reference sequence). The J segment lost 3 bases and the V segment lost 0 bases, leaving 6 bases of the junction unmatched. CDR3 size: 17 residues. The CDR3 nucleotides are TGTGCCACCAGCAGAGATTCGGGGACAGGGCGTGGAAACACCATATATTTT. Protein: CATSRDSGTGRGNTIYF.

This rearrangement joins TRBV28 to TRBJ2-3; TRBD2 is a possible D gene (6 bases). The CDR3 is 15 residues long. The V and J ends lost 3 bases and 2 bases respectively, with 12 bases between them. CDR1 and CDR2 (germline): MDHEN, SYDVKM. The CDR3 DNA reads as TGTGCCAGCAGTTTTGGCGGGGCGTACACAGATACGCAGTATTTT. This sequence encodes CASSFGGAYTDTQYF.

The chain recombines TRBV7-9 with TRBJ2-5; tentative D call: TRBD2 (6 bases). The germline V and J ends were trimmed by 1 base and 0 bases, with 15 bases remaining between them. CDR3 size: 17 residues. Germline V gene sequence: CDR1 SEHNR, CDR2 FQNEAQ (reference sequence). CDR3 sequence reads: CASSLGASEGHQETQYF. The DNA for the CDR3 is TGTGCCAGCAGCTTAGGCGCTAGCGAGGGTCACCAAGAGACCCAGTACTTC.

The chain has TRBV10-3 and TRBJ1-1; D is unresolved. The V and J ends lost 2 bases and 8 bases respectively, with 12 bases between them. The V gene's germline CDR1 is ENHRY and CDR2 SYGVKD. The CDR3 covers 13 residues. In nucleotides, the CDR3 is TGTGCCATCAGTGAGAGGGAGAAGCAAGAAGCTTTCTTT. Encoded protein: CAISEREKQEAFF.

This clone occurred once. The chain links TRBV19 to TRBJ1-1, with D perhaps matching TRBD1 (5 bases). The V and J ends lost 7 bases and 0 bases respectively, with 15 bases between them. Germline CDR1 and CDR2: LNHDA and SQIVND (reference sequence). CDR3 length: 15 amino acids. CDR3 bases: TGTGCCAGTACTGTGAGGGGAGATATGAACACTGAAGCTTTCTTT. As protein: CASTVRGDMNTEAFF.

The rearrangement links TRBV6-5 to TRBJ2-4, with unresolved D. V was clipped by 4 bases and J by 0 bases, with 13 bases between them. The CDR3 is 16 residues long. Per germline, CDR1 MNHEY and CDR2 SVGAGI. CDR3 bases: TGTGCCAGCAGTTCTACGACGGATCTAGCCAAAAACATTCAGTACTTC. This translates into CASSSTTDLAKNIQYF.

The rearrangement uses TRBV20-1 and TRBJ2-2; TRBD1 is a possible D gene (5 bases). CDR1 is DFQATT and CDR2 is SNEGSKA in the germline V gene (reference sequence). This CDR3 is 15 amino acids long. Trimming stripped 3 bases from V and 2 bases from J, with 13 bases between. This CDR3 is CSASWAGINTGELFF. The CDR3 DNA reads as TGCAGTGCTAGTTGGGCAGGGATTAACACCGGGGAGCTGTTTTTT.

The table lists this clone with a few counts. This chain uses TRBV19 with TRBJ2-1; possible D gene TRBD2, 6 bases. The CDR3 totals 16 residues. Germline CDR1 and CDR2: LNHDA and SQIVND (reference sequence). V shed 5 bases and J shed 0 bases, with 14 bases lying between them. CDR3 DNA: TGTGCCAGTAGTTCCCTTGGGGGGTCCTCCTACAATGAGCAGTTCTTC. The encoded protein is CASSSLGGSSYNEQFF.

The genes are TRBV11-2 and TRBJ1-6, with D unresolved. The CDR3 loop spans 15 amino acids. Germline CDR1 reads SGHAT; CDR2 reads FQNNGV. Trimming left V 8 bases short and J 6 bases short, with 17 bases between. Written as DNA, the CDR3 is TGTGCCAGCGGCCCTTCGGGTCCCCTTAATTCACCCCTCCACTTT. Its translation: CASGPSGPLNSPLHF.

The J gene is TRBJ2-3, the V gene TRBV10-3, with 8 bases fitting TRBD2. Germline V gene lookup returns CDR1 ENHRY and CDR2 SYGVKD. J lost 6 bases, V lost 0 bases, and 11 bases had no gene match. CDR3 length: 17 amino acids. DNA for the CDR3: TGTGCCATCAGTGAGTCGTCTTCGGGGGGGCGTGGGGATACGCAGTATTTT. It translates to CAISESSSGGRGDTQYF.

This clone was observed a single time. The chain has TRBV10-3 and TRBJ1-1, with D possibly matching TRBD1 (5 bases). This CDR3 is 15 amino acids long. Trimming left V 4 bases short and J 4 bases short, with 16 bases between. The germline gives CDR1 ENHRY, CDR2 SYGVKD. The CDR3 region has the DNA TGTGCCATCAGTGTGTCGCAGGTGGGGGGCACTGAAGCTTTCTTT. It yields the protein CAISVSQVGGTEAFF.

The J gene is TRBJ1-2, the V gene TRBV6-4, with unresolved D. With 5 bases removed from V and 1 base from J, the gap between germline ends came to 8 bases. This CDR3 has 13 residues. The germline CDR1 and CDR2 sequences are MRHNA and SNTAGT. The CDR3 DNA reads as TGTGCCAGCAGTCCCGACGGTAACTATGGCTACACCTTC. It yields the protein CASSPDGNYGYTF.

V usage is TRBV5-6 and J usage is TRBJ2-1; 11 bases line up with TRBD2. The CDR3 spans 15 residues. After removal of 2 bases from V and 6 bases from J, the junction contained 4 bases not matched to a gene. Germline lookup yields CDR1 SGHDT and CDR2 YYEEEE. CDR3 sequence (DNA): TGTGCCAGCAGCTTATTAGCGGGGGGGCCCAATGAGCAGTTCTTC. Protein: CASSLLAGGPNEQFF.

The chain recombines TRBV19 with TRBJ2-3; TRBD1 aligns across 10 bases. CDR3 length: 15 amino acids. The J segment lost 4 bases and the V segment lost 4 bases, leaving 5 bases of the junction unmatched. The germline V gene has CDR1 LNHDA and CDR2 SQIVND (reference sequence). The CDR3 bases are TGTGCCAGTAGTACTAGGGACAGGGGCCCAGATACGCAGTATTTT. Translation gives CASSTRDRGPDTQYF.

The chain combines TRBV27 with TRBJ2-2, with D possibly being TRBD1 or TRBD2 (6 bases each). V was trimmed by 6 bases and J by 6 bases, leaving 17 bases between them. This CDR3 has 15 residues. The germline gives CDR1 MNHEY, CDR2 SMNVEV (reference sequence). The CDR3 DNA reads as TGTGCCAGCAGCCCCGAGGGGGGTAACTCCGGGGAGCTGTTTTTT. This codes for CASSPEGGNSGELFF.

The rearrangement joins TRBV4-2 to TRBJ2-3; TRBD2 might be the D (5 bases). Germline CDR1 and CDR2: LGHNA and YNFKEQ. This CDR3 comprises 16 residues. V lost 4 bases and J lost 3, with 17 bases in between. The DNA of the CDR3 is TGTGCCAGCAGCCGCCTACTAGAAAGAAGGACAGATACGCAGTATTTT. Its translation: CASSRLLERRTDTQYF.

V is TRBV19 and J is TRBJ2-3; D is possibly TRBD1 or TRBD2 (5 bases each). Germline loops: CDR1 LNHDA, CDR2 SQIVND (reference sequence). This CDR3 spans 17 amino acids. The germline V and J ends were trimmed by 6 bases and 3 bases, with 22 bases remaining between them. CDR3 protein: CASSPWGSGGKTDTQYF. The CDR3 nucleotides read TGTGCCAGTAGCCCATGGGGTTCTGGGGGAAAAACAGATACGCAGTATTTT.

The V call is TRBV4-1, the J call TRBJ1-4; 8 nucleotides align to TRBD1. CDR1 and CDR2 from the germline V gene are MGHRA and YSYEKL. This CDR3 region has 15 residues. The ends lost 2 bases at V and 7 bases at J; junction bases unmatched: 6. The CDR3 nucleotides are TGCGCCAGCAGCCAATTTCCGGGACAGGTTGAAAAACTGTTTTTT. The encoded protein is CASSQFPGQVEKLFF.

The sample holds one count of this clone. V is TRBV30 and J is TRBJ2-2; no clear D. Trimming removed 2 bases at V and 4 bases at J, with 8 bases between. This CDR3 has 13 residues. The germline gives CDR1 GTSNPN, CDR2 SVGIG (reference sequence). CDR3 coding DNA: TGTGCCTGGAGTCCAGACATCACCGGGGAGCTGTTTTTT. Protein sequence: CAWSPDITGELFF.

The genes are TRBV3-1 (or the pseudogene TRBV3-2) and TRBJ1-5; D possibly corresponds to TRBD1 (5 bases). Germline V gene lookup returns CDR1 LGHDT and CDR2 YNNKEL (reference sequence). The V gene lost 0 bases and the J gene lost 3 bases, with 12 bases spanning the gap. The CDR3 totals 16 residues. The CDR3 DNA reads as TGTGCCAGCAGCCAAGATCGGGGAGGGGTCAATCAGCCCCAGCATTTT. As protein: CASSQDRGGVNQPQHF.

The rearrangement uses TRBV5-5 and TRBJ1-4; TRBD1 matches at 7 bases. Trimming removed 3 bases from V and 5 bases from J; junction bases left unmatched: 7. From germline, CDR1 is SGHKS and CDR2 YYEKEE (reference sequence). The CDR3 consists of 15 residues. The CDR3 bases are TGTGCCAGCAGCTCATGGGACAGAGAGAATGAAAAACTGTTTTTT. This gives the protein CASSSWDRENEKLFF.

The rearrangement uses TRBV5-1 and TRBJ2-3; D remains ambiguous. Per the germline V gene, CDR1 is SGHRS and CDR2 is YFSETQ. The CDR3 runs to 16 residues. Trimming pared 0 bases from V and 6 bases from J, leaving 17 bases between. The CDR3 DNA reads TGCGCCAGCAGCTTGGAGGTAGGAGCCATTGGGGATACGCAGTATTTT. It encodes CASSLEVGAIGDTQYF.

This clone was counted once. The gene calls are TRBV6-5 and TRBJ1-1, with D hard to call. Germline V lookup: CDR1 MNHEY, CDR2 SVGAGI. The CDR3 length is 14 residues. The V gene lost 7 bases and the J gene lost 5 bases, with 17 bases spanning the gap. CDR3 residues: CASTMTSTLTEAFF. CDR3 nucleotides: TGTGCCAGCACTATGACATCCACACTGACTGAAGCTTTCTTT.

This clone has just a few counts. This chain connects TRBV6-2 or TRBV6-3 to TRBJ2-5; 7 bases fit TRBD1. Germline V gene data show CDR1 as MNHEY and CDR2 as SVGEGT. The CDR3 is 14 residues long. The J segment lost 5 bases and the V segment lost 2 bases, leaving 5 bases of the junction unmatched. In nucleotides, the CDR3 is TGTGCCAGCAGTTACAAGACAGGGATCGAGACCCAGTACTTC. Translation gives CASSYKTGIETQYF.